This record looks at one T cell receptor (beta chain) sequence and its context. This clone has just a few counts. The antigen it binds to is not known. No quality values exist for individual bases; no much larger clone is one base distant. The CDR1 and CDR2 encoded by the germline V gene (reference sequence) are MNHEY and SMNVEV. The CDR3 goes from the cysteine to the phenylalanine over 14 residues. Only the CDR3 part of the read is kept: 42 bases, read in frame from the first base. Trimming takes 9 bases from V and 4 bases from J, and the germline ends sit 19 bases apart. This entry comes from a study of long-term antiretroviral therapy in people with HIV (dated by TCRdb to 2022 to 2024). About the full investigation: The earliest samples were collected approximately a decade before the 2015 WHO recommendation for immediate ART, a period when ART was typically delayed until CD4 counts fell. Among the 25 to 30 participants with HIV, around 10 were female. A total of roughly 200 cryopreserved PBMC samples came from roughly 30 adults with confirmed HIV infection and were collected serially over a mean of approximately 6 years (range 1-12). No cross-contamination during QIAcube processing was shown when test extractions of a monoclonal T-cell line were performed alongside 25 to 35 polyclonal samples. A retrospective serial study tested whether ART initiation and durable HIV suppression were associated with changes in peripheral blood TRB repertoire composition and diversity.

General conclusions and limits of the study: Starting ART was linked to a significant rise in TRB diversity, yet even with long-term ART the diversity remained significantly lower than in transplant donor controls. Expanded TRB clones identified before ART initiation dominated the repertoire at all time points, although this dominance fluctuated and declined in many PLHIV after ART. Because pre-ART samples had limited cell numbers, unsorted PBMC were profiled rather than sorted CD4+ and CD8+ T cells. Compared with controls, HIV repertoires had narrower CDR3 length ranges, and the network structure pointed to an antigen-experienced repertoire that shifted only slightly toward naive after ART. Inferences about post-ART repertoire changes were limited because no data were available on ART adherence, viral resistance or therapy changes. Limited PBMC availability meant only the TCR beta chain was sequenced, without alpha chain pairing. Samples dated from the mid-2000s to the late 2010s, and the ART regimens used may be less effective than current ones.

The immunoSEQ hsTCRB v3.0 assay was used at survey level resolution for TRB variable region sequencing. The targeted TRB sequencing depth was roughly 40,000-50,000 T-cell genomes per sample. Pooled TRB libraries were sequenced on an Illumina MiSeq with a v3 150-cycle kit. The authors processed their data as follows. Repertoire analysis was performed in R inside a reproducible Nextflow workflow that covered QC, data transformation and analysis. Custom analyses were implemented in LymphoSeq2, an R package for AIRR-Seq data exploration. A handful of samples yielding fewer than 5000 total TRB sequences were excluded, leaving 188 analyzed HIV repertoires. Among the roughly 200 retained HIV repertoires, 55 to 65 were collected before ART initiation and roughly 130 were collected after ART initiation. Repertoires were downsampled to 5000 TRB nucleotide sequences, and summary statistics were averaged over 100 downsampling iterations. Only TRB sequences with CDR3 regions of at least seven amino acids were retained for analysis. Diversity was assessed using a clonality score derived from Shannon entropy and using the Gini coefficient. In repertoire networks, the top 5000 CDR3 amino acid sequences were linked whenever an edit distance of one separated two sequences. For TRB CDR3 amino acid sequences, antigen specificity groups and MHC restriction were predicted with GLIPH2. CDR3 amino acid sequences were matched against VDJdb and McPAS-TCR to flag known CMV, EBV, HIV or tissue antigen associations. Pre-ART, post-ART and control groups were compared with Wilcoxon signed-rank tests and Holm-Bonferroni correction. TCRdb limited this immuneACCESS table to in-frame rearrangements with V and J called. A share of clones is missing; checked studies link under half to unresolved V genes, and the rest is unexplained. That table supplies the V and J calls and clone size; D and trimming were determined from the DNA. This sample gives about 12,000 clones in total; 83% of them show up just once. The ten largest clones capture 17% of the sample.

To be included, a participant needed at least one PBMC sample from before ART initiation plus at least two post-ART samples. Every participant with HIV received treatment in the United States of America. Before DNA extraction, cryopreserved samples of roughly 1-10 million PBMC were thawed and washed. At the time of the earliest PBMC sample, participants with HIV were aged between roughly 20 and 55 years. Each participant contributed PBMC samples from 1-4 timepoints before ART initiation and 2-8 timepoints after ART initiation, with a median of 7 samples. Serial HIV viral load, CD4+ T-cell count, ART history and demographic data were obtained for every participant. A Qiagen kit on a QIAcube was used to extract genomic DNA from unsorted PBMC, with samples processed in batches of 12.

Sequencing was performed on unsorted PBMCs, taken 3.4 years after starting antiretroviral therapy. This TCR was recovered from a man aged 35 to 55 with HIV. Recombination linked TRBV27 to TRBJ2-7; a tentative D match to TRBD2 spans 7 bases. The CDR3 reads CASGGAGLGYEQYF. Read as DNA, the sequence is TGTGCCAGTGGGGGGGCGGGTCTAGGGTACGAGCAGTACTTC.